Listed below are T cell receptor beta chains from one sample, sequenced in a study of T cell responses to AZD1222 COVID-19 vaccine. Only in-frame clones appear in the TCRdb table, and some are missing; sequencing was by immunoSEQ multiplex PCR. Of about 82,000 clones detected, around 89% appear once; the ten largest clones hold around 5%. The specimen comprised peripheral blood, sampled on day 0 of AZD1222 vaccination. These receptors were obtained from an adult in good health. Both conserved end residues are part of each CDR3. Each record gives: J gene, D gene, V gene, clone size, CDR3 protein, CDR3 DNA. D genes are given only for firm matches. Expanded clones get a size class; other rows say once, few or many, or leave the size out.

>TRBJ2-7|.|TRBV4-1|.
CASSQAVTYEQYF
TGCGCCAGCAGCCAAGCTGTAACCTACGAGCAGTACTTC
>TRBJ1-2|.|TRBV27|.
CASSPLNENDGYTF
TGTGCCAGCAGTCCCCTGAACGAGAACGATGGCTACACCTTC
>TRBJ1-1|.|TRBV7-9|few
CASRWGLGSGTEAFF
TGTGCCAGCCGGTGGGGTCTGGGGTCTGGGACTGAAGCTTTCTTT
>TRBJ2-3|TRBD2|TRBV19|.
CASSRTSDTQYF
TGTGCCAGTAGTAGGACTAGCGATACGCAGTATTTT
>TRBJ1-1|.|TRBV5-1|.
CASSLVRVGGTEAFF
TGCGCCAGCAGCTTGGTTCGGGTAGGAGGCACTGAAGCTTTCTTT
>TRBJ1-6|.|TRBV5-1|.
CASSLEGPYNSPLHF
TGCGCCAGCAGCTTGGAAGGCCCTTATAATTCACCCCTCCACTTT
>TRBJ1-1|.|TRBV29-1|.
CSVEMVKGQGRNPAFF
TGCAGCGTTGAAATGGTTAAGGGGCAGGGGCGAAATCCAGCTTTCTTT
>TRBJ2-5|TRBD1|TRBV7-8|.
CASSLGPGQGEQETQYF
TGTGCCAGCAGCTTAGGACCCGGACAGGGGGAACAAGAGACCCAGTACTTC
>TRBJ2-1|.|TRBV6-2/TRBV6-3|.
CASSYAAGYNEQFF
TGTGCCAGCAGTTACGCCGCAGGGTACAATGAGCAGTTCTTC
>TRBJ1-5|.|TRBV7-8|.
CASSSYRREYSNQPQHF
TGTGCCAGCAGCTCCTACCGGAGGGAATATAGCAATCAGCCCCAGCATTTT
>TRBJ1-2|.|TRBV5-1|.
CASSWTETLYGYTF
TGCGCCAGCAGCTGGACAGAAACCCTCTATGGCTACACCTTC
>TRBJ1-2|.|TRBV6-5|.
CASSYSGVYGYTF
TGTGCCAGCAGTTACTCAGGGGTCTATGGCTACACCTTC
>TRBJ1-2|TRBD1|TRBV2|.
CASRETGGFYGYTF
TGTGCCAGCAGGGAGACAGGGGGTTTTTATGGCTACACCTTC
>TRBJ1-6|TRBD1|TRBV19|.
CASTSTGHNSPLHF
TGTGCCAGTACATCGACAGGGCATAATTCACCCCTCCACTTT
>TRBJ1-5|.|TRBV18|.
CASSPRQDSNQPQHF
TGTGCCAGCTCACCTAGACAGGACAGCAATCAGCCCCAGCATTTT
>TRBJ2-7|.|TRBV7-8|once
CASSFRAISSYEQYF
TGTGCCAGCAGCTTCAGAGCTATCAGCTCCTACGAGCAGTACTTC
>TRBJ1-4|TRBD1|TRBV5-4|.
CASSRHQGAGDEKLFF
TGTGCCAGCAGCCGTCACCAGGGGGCCGGCGATGAAAAACTGTTTTTT
>TRBJ2-2|.|TRBV15|.
CATSRGSSPTGELFF
TGTGCCACCAGCAGAGGCTCTAGTCCCACCGGGGAGCTGTTTTTT
>TRBJ1-1|TRBD1|TRBV3-1/TRBV3-2|.
CASSHRTGGSEAFF
TGTGCCAGCAGCCACAGGACAGGGGGTTCTGAAGCTTTCTTT
>TRBJ1-1|.|TRBV3-1/TRBV3-2|.
CASSRQMNTEAFF
TGTGCCAGCAGCCGACAGATGAACACTGAAGCTTTCTTT
>TRBJ1-2|.|TRBV2|.
CASSEGGGEWNYGYTF
TGTGCCAGCAGTGAGGGGGGCGGGGAGTGGAATTATGGCTACACCTTC
>TRBJ2-5|.|TRBV7-9|.
CASSRTTQETQYF
TGTGCCAGCAGCCGGACTACCCAAGAGACCCAGTACTTC
>TRBJ1-1|.|TRBV13|.
CASSWRGAQGTEAFF
TGTGCCAGCAGCTGGAGGGGGGCCCAAGGCACTGAAGCTTTCTTT
>TRBJ2-2|.|TRBV5-1|.
CASSLGTANTGELFF
TGCGCCAGCAGCTTAGGAACAGCGAACACCGGGGAGCTGTTTTTT
>TRBJ2-7|.|TRBV24-1|.
CATSPRGGSSYEQYF
TGTGCCACCAGTCCCAGGGGTGGCAGCTCCTACGAGCAGTACTTC
>TRBJ2-6|.|TRBV10-2|.
CASSGDCTSKSRANVLTF
TGCGCCAGCAGTGGAGACTGCACTTCTAAAAGTCGGGCCAACGTCCTGACTTTC
>TRBJ2-7|.|TRBV6-6|.
CASSYKGAGSYEQYF
TGTGCCAGCAGTTATAAGGGGGCGGGGTCCTACGAGCAGTACTTC
>TRBJ1-1|.|TRBV18|.
CASSRSAVEEAFF
TGTGCCAGCTCACGATCGGCCGTGGAGGAGGCTTTCTTT
>TRBJ2-7|.|TRBV7-9|.
CASSPGTPSYEQYF
TGTGCCAGCAGCCCCGGGACACCTTCCTACGAGCAGTACTTC
>TRBJ2-7|.|TRBV6-5|.
CASSLGQTYEQYF
TGTGCCAGCAGTTTGGGGCAAACCTACGAGCAGTACTTC
>TRBJ2-6|.|TRBV30|.
CAWSFLETGANVLTF
TGTGCCTGGAGTTTCCTCGAAACTGGGGCCAACGTCCTGACTTTC
>TRBJ2-7|.|TRBV12-3/TRBV12-4|.
CASSLISSYEQYF
TGTGCCAGCAGTTTGATTAGCTCCTACGAGCAGTACTTC
>TRBJ2-1|TRBD1|TRBV4-3|.
CASSPRQGMNNEQFF
TGCGCCAGCAGCCCACGACAGGGGATGAACAATGAGCAGTTCTTC
>TRBJ2-7|.|TRBV18|.
CASSPPTGQSYEQYF
TGTGCCAGCTCACCACCGACAGGCCAATCCTACGAGCAGTACTTC
>TRBJ1-2|TRBD1|TRBV6-5|.
CASSLSMGQGYGYTF
TGTGCCAGCAGCCTCTCTATGGGACAGGGGTATGGCTACACCTTC
>TRBJ1-2|.|TRBV18|.
CASSPPAGRASGGYTF
TGTGCCAGCTCACCGCCGGCAGGGCGAGCGTCTGGGGGCTACACCTTC
>TRBJ2-7|TRBD1|TRBV27|.
CASSSSAGTETEQYF
TGTGCCAGCAGTTCCTCCGCCGGGACAGAAACAGAGCAGTACTTC
>TRBJ1-2|TRBD1|TRBV5-6|.
CASSSSGQAVYGYTF
TGTGCCAGCAGCTCCTCGGGACAGGCTGTCTATGGCTACACCTTC
>TRBJ1-1|TRBD1|TRBV3-1/TRBV3-2|.
CASSLGTGEAFF
TGTGCCAGCAGCCTCGGGACAGGTGAAGCTTTCTTT
>TRBJ1-1|.|TRBV25-1|.
CASSFLGGENTEAFF
TGTGCCAGCAGTTTCCTGGGGGGGGAAAACACTGAAGCTTTCTTT
>TRBJ1-1|.|TRBV5-6|.
CASSLDGGGTEAFF
TGTGCCAGCAGCTTGGACGGGGGCGGCACTGAAGCTTTCTTT
>TRBJ1-1|TRBD1|TRBV3-1/TRBV3-2|.
CASSQVRDSGAFF
TGTGCCAGCAGCCAAGTTCGGGACAGTGGAGCTTTCTTT
>TRBJ1-2|.|TRBV5-8|once
CASSLTLPGPGYTF
TGTGCCAGCAGCTTGACTTTACCGGGACCTGGCTACACCTTC
>TRBJ1-2|.|TRBV7-8|.
CASSLADNYGYTF
TGTGCCAGCAGCTTAGCAGATAACTATGGCTACACCTTC
>TRBJ1-3|.|TRBV12-3/TRBV12-4|.
CASTTTRNTIYF
TGTGCCAGCACCACCACGAGAAACACCATATATTTT
>TRBJ1-2|.|TRBV11-2|.
CASSLDLTYGYTF
TGTGCCAGCAGCTTAGATTTGACTTATGGCTACACCTTC
>TRBJ2-1|.|TRBV2|once
CASSEGGLGYNEQFF
TGTGCCAGCAGTGAGGGGGGGCTAGGTTACAATGAGCAGTTCTTC
>TRBJ1-1|.|TRBV30|.
CAYARVEGFF
TGTGCCTACGCGCGGGTCGAGGGTTTCTTT
>TRBJ1-5|TRBD1|TRBV5-8|.
CASSFGQGANQPQHF
TGTGCCAGCAGCTTTGGACAGGGGGCCAATCAGCCCCAGCATTTT
>TRBJ1-6|.|TRBV4-1|.
CASSQDQGTGSLRSYNSPLHF
TGCGCCAGCAGCCAAGATCAGGGAACAGGCTCCCTGAGATCCTATAATTCACCCCTCCACTTT
>TRBJ1-4|.|TRBV6-5|.
CATLWEQHREKLFF
TGTGCCACGCTATGGGAGCAGCACCGGGAAAAACTGTTTTTT
>TRBJ1-1|.|TRBV18|few
CASSPNRESSTEAFF
TGTGCCAGCTCACCAAATCGGGAGAGTAGCACTGAAGCTTTCTTT
>TRBJ1-4|.|TRBV27|.
CASSSTIEEKLFF
TGTGCCAGTTCGAGCACCATAGAGGAAAAACTGTTTTTT